The clone carrying this T cell receptor beta chain was picked up one time. Its antigen is undetermined. CD4+ T cells were isolated after around 10 days of culture. The person had a PCR-confirmed SARS-CoV-2 infection during March to December 2020. Each participant was given two doses of one vaccine (BNT162b2 or mRNA-1273). The protocol was immunoSEQ multiplex PCR, while the TCRdb copy is restricted to in-frame clones and leaves out a portion. The data hold 30,000 to 40,000 clones, with around 79% observed a single time. The germline gives CDR1 SGHRS, CDR2 YFSETQ. V lost 4 bases and J 1 base, leaving 9 bases between the germline ends. The CDR3 is 14 residues long. This specimen comes from a study of vaccination effects on CD4 cells after COVID-19. Study-wide results and caveats: Marked clonal contraction of both clone types appeared late after vaccination.

The sequence derives from a human donor who had a prior SARS-CoV-2 infection. The rearrangement joins TRBV5-1 to TRBJ2-1; TRBD1 or TRBD2 may be the D gene (5 bases each). Sequenced material: CD4+ T cells from PBMCs cultured without peptide, taken after COVID-19 vaccination. The CDR3 spells CASSGRESYNEQFF. The DNA for the CDR3 is TGCGCCAGCAGCGGCAGGGAGTCCTACAATGAGCAGTTCTTC.